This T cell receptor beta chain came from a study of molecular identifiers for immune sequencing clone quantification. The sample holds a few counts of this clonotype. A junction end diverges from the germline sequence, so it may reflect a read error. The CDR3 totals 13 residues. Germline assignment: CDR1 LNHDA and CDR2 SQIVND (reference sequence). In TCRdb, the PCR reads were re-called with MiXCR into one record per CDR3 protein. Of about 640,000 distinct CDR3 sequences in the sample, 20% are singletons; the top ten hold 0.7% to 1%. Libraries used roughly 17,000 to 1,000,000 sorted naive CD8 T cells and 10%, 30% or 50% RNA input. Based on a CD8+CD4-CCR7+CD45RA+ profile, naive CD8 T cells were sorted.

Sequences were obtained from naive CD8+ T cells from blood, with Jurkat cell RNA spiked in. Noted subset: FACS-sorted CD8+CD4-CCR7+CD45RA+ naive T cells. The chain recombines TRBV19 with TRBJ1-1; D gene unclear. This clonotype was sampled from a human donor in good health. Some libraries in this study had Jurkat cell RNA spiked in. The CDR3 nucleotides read TGTGCCAGTAAACCACCCGGGAACACTGAAGCTCTCTTT. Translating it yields CASKPPGNTEALF.